This T cell receptor (beta chain) appears in the sequencing data of a study of T cell responses to AZD1222 COVID-19 vaccine. Regarding the study as a whole: The repertoires were collected only after the peak T cell response. Possibly, clonal diversity was underestimated; donors were largely white British and included more females. Close to half of spike-specific TCRs reportedly recognize unmutated variant regions.

Both about-4-week and about-12-week second-dose recipients were combined. Profiled with immunoSEQ multiplex PCR; TCRdb holds only in-frame clones, not every one. The sample lists 150,000 to 200,000 clones; roughly 94% were seen once. There are 19 residues in the CDR3. V lost 0 bases to trimming and J lost 1 base, with 21 bases between them. Looked up from germline, CDR1 is MNHEY and CDR2 is SMNVEV (reference sequence). Notes on this clone: Its antigen is undetermined.

The receptor's source is an adult who received the AZD1222 COVID-19 vaccine. This specimen was peripheral blood, taken 28 days after the second AZD1222 dose. V and J are TRBV27 and TRBJ1-1; D uncertain. CDR3 loop: CASSLSTHTFRAANTEAFF. The CDR3 DNA follows: TGTGCCAGCAGTTTATCGACACACACCTTCCGGGCCGCGAACACTGAAGCTTTCTTT.